Shown below are 32 T cell receptor beta chains from a single sample sequenced in a study of T-cell reconstitution after alpha-beta-depleted transplantation in children. Unique molecular identifiers were built into the TCRbeta library. One entry per CDR3 protein results from TCRdb running MiXCR on the PCR reads. The sample lists 150,000 to 200,000 distinct CDR3 sequences, 6% to 7% occurring once. Sequenced here: PBMCs from the stem cell graft donor, sampled from the stem cell graft. These receptors were obtained from a human donor who donated a stem cell graft to a child with Wiskott-Aldrich syndrome.

This clonotype was recorded many times. This sequence joins TRBV19 and TRBJ2-3; TRBD1 matches 8 bases. CDR1 and CDR2 (germline): LNHDA, SQIVND (reference sequence). This CDR3 has 15 amino acids. V was clipped by 6 bases and J by 3 bases; unmatched bases: 8. CDR3 sequence: CASSLGQGKTDTQYF. CDR3 bases: TGTGCCAGTAGCCTTGGACAGGGCAAGACAGATACGCAGTATTTT.

This clonotype was counted ten times or more. This chain links TRBV29-1 with TRBJ1-3; D is unresolved. The CDR3 has 12 amino acids. V lost 7 bases and J lost 5, with 12 bases in between. Germline V gene data show CDR1 as SQVTM and CDR2 as ANQGSEA. The CDR3 DNA reads TGCAGCGCCACAAATCACCGAAACACCATATATTTT. Its translation: CSATNHRNTIYF. The whole variable domain, remainder taken from reference TRBV29-1 and TRBJ1-3, is SAVISQKPSRDICQRGTSLTIQCQVDSQVTMMFWYRQQPGQSLTLIATANQGSEATYESGFVIDKFPISRPNLTFSTLTVSNMSPEDSSIYLCSATNHRNTIYFGEGSWLTVV.

This clonotype was detected many times. This chain connects TRBV29-1 to TRBJ1-1; unclear D gene. This CDR3 has 13 amino acids. V was shortened by 4 bases and J by 1 base, with 10 bases between the two germline ends. Per the germline V gene, CDR1 is SQVTM and CDR2 is ANQGSEA. The CDR3 sequence is CSVVSDTNTEAFF. Here the CDR3 DNA reads TGCAGCGTTGTCTCTGATACGAACACTGAAGCTTTCTTT.

This clonotype was detected ten times or more. The J gene is TRBJ2-7, the V gene TRBV7-2; D ambiguous. V was clipped by 5 bases and J by 2 bases, with 13 bases between them. The CDR3 is 14 residues long. Looked up from germline, CDR1 is SGHTA and CDR2 is FQGNSA. This CDR3 is CASSNNRVAYEQYF. The CDR3 DNA is TGTGCCAGCAGCAACAACCGGGTTGCCTACGAGCAGTACTTC.

This chain connects TRBV7-6 to TRBJ2-7; 10 bases are a match to TRBD2. The CDR3 is 18 residues long. In germline, CDR1 is SGHVS, CDR2 FNYEAQ. V dropped 4 bases and J dropped 3; count of bases not matched to a gene: 15. CDR3 sequence: CASSSGVSGGAVGYEQYF. CDR3 nucleotide sequence: TGTGCCAGCAGCTCAGGGGTGAGCGGGGGGGCCGTCGGCTACGAGCAGTACTTC.

This clonotype occurred many times. This chain connects TRBV20-1 to TRBJ2-1, with 8 bases that match TRBD2. The CDR3 is 15 residues long. With V trimmed by 0 bases and J by 5 bases, 6 bases remained unmatched. Looked up from germline, CDR1 is DFQATT and CDR2 is SNEGSKA (reference sequence). The CDR3 spells CSARDSGGWDNEQFF. The CDR3 bases are TGCAGTGCTAGAGATTCGGGAGGGTGGGACAATGAGCAGTTCTTC.

This rearrangement joins TRBV11-2 to TRBJ1-1; D unresolved. This CDR3 has 14 residues. V was trimmed by 0 bases and J by 2 bases, leaving 7 bases between them. In germline, CDR1 is SGHAT, CDR2 FQNNGV. Here the CDR3 reads CASSLDQVNTEAFF. CDR3 sequence (DNA): TGTGCCAGCAGCTTAGATCAAGTAAACACTGAAGCTTTCTTT.

This clonotype was seen at least ten times. J is TRBJ2-7 and V is TRBV6-1; TRBD1 matches 7 bases. The CDR3 covers 12 residues. Losses at the gene ends were 5 bases for V and 3 bases for J; bases not matched to a gene: 1. CDR1 and CDR2 (germline): MNHNS, SASEGT. The CDR3 protein is CASSSGGYEQYF. CDR3 nucleotide sequence: TGTGCCAGCAGTTCAGGGGGCTACGAGCAGTACTTC.

In its sample, this clonotype was seen many times. The rearrangement uses TRBV20-1 and TRBJ2-1; D unclear. Germline V gene data show CDR1 as DFQATT and CDR2 as SNEGSKA (reference sequence). The V end lost 6 bases, the J end lost 1 base, and 7 bases lay between the germline ends. This CDR3 is built from 12 residues. CDR3 sequence reads: CSALGSYNEQFF. The CDR3 bases are TGCAGTGCCCTGGGTTCCTACAATGAGCAGTTCTTC.

As regards this clonotype: A much larger clone differs by one base, so this may be a read error. The rearrangement joins TRBV7-8 to TRBJ1-5; 8 positions agree with TRBD1. Germline V gene data show CDR1 as SGHVS and CDR2 as FQNEAQ. The CDR3 is 14 residues long. V was clipped by 5 bases and J by 5 bases; unmatched bases: 5. CDR3 residues: CASSIGQGDQPQHF. CDR3 DNA: TGTGCCAGCAGCATCGGACAGGGCGATCAGCCCCAGCATTTT.

As for this clonotype: A much larger clone lies one base from this, so it may be a read error. V usage is TRBV29-1 and J usage is TRBJ2-3; no clear D gene. The CDR3 spans 12 residues. The V gene lost 3 bases and the J gene lost 4 bases, with 8 bases spanning the gap. The germline V gene encodes CDR1 SQVTM and CDR2 ANQGSEA. The CDR3 coding sequence is TGCAGCGTTGATTCGCTCGCAGATACGCAGTATTTT. Encoded protein: CSVDSLADTQYF.

The chain combines TRBV3-1 with TRBJ1-1; D unresolved. Germline-derived CDR1 and CDR2 are LGHDT and YNNKEL (reference sequence). The CDR3 sequence is 14 residues long. The V end lost 1 base, the J end lost 0 bases, and 6 bases lay between the germline ends. Here the CDR3 reads CASSQGNMNTEAFF. DNA for the CDR3: TGTGCCAGCAGCCAAGGGAATATGAACACTGAAGCTTTCTTT.

Ten or more counts support this clonotype. The chain carries TRBV6-5 and TRBJ2-7; 8 bases fit TRBD2. J gave up 2 bases and V 4 bases, and 4 bases lay outside the gene matches. Germline V gene lookup returns CDR1 MNHEY and CDR2 SVGAGI. This CDR3 has 14 residues. CDR3 coding DNA: TGTGCCAGCAGTTCTACTAGCGGTGCCTACGAGCAGTACTTC. Amino acid sequence: CASSSTSGAYEQYF.

The table lists this clonotype with many counts. The genes are TRBV29-1 and TRBJ1-1, with D possibly being TRBD1 (5 bases). The ends were cut back, 8 bases at V and 0 bases at J, with 10 bases in the middle. CDR3 size: 12 residues. Germline CDR1 is SQVTM and CDR2 is ANQGSEA. CDR3: CSSDRMNTEAFF. The CDR3 DNA reads as TGCAGCTCAGACAGAATGAACACTGAAGCTTTCTTT.

In regard to this clonotype: This may stem from a read error, because a much larger clone lies one nucleotide away. The chain couples TRBV5-1 to TRBJ1-1, with 8 nucleotides matching TRBD1. Germline lookup yields CDR1 SGHRS and CDR2 YFSETQ. The CDR3 extends over 12 amino acids. For the CDR3, the DNA is TGCGCCCGCAGCCCTTACAGGGGGGAAGCTTTCTTT. It is translated as CARSPYRGEAFF.

The table lists this clonotype with a few counts. This chain joins TRBV10-2 and TRBJ1-1; possible D gene TRBD1, 6 bases. Germline CDR1 WSHSY, CDR2 SAAADI. This CDR3 spans 15 amino acids. The V end lost 3 bases, the J end lost 2 bases, and 13 bases lay between the germline ends. Here the CDR3 DNA reads TGCGCCAGCAGTGATTCAAGACAGGTCAACACTGAAGCTTTCTTT. Amino acid sequence: CASSDSRQVNTEAFF.

This clonotype was observed many times. The CDR3 DNA reads as TGTGCCAGCAGACCCCTCTACGACGCGAACACCGGGGAGCTGTTTTTT. Encoded protein: CASRPLYDANTGELFF. J is TRBJ2-2 and V is TRBV6-1; D is undetermined. With 6 bases removed from V and 0 bases from J, the gap between germline ends came to 14 bases. Germline CDR1 and CDR2: MNHNS and SASEGT. CDR3 length: 16 residues.

This clonotype has just a few counts. V usage is TRBV4-1 and J usage is TRBJ2-3; 8 bases align to TRBD2. Germline V CDR1 and CDR2: MGHRA, YSYEKL. The CDR3 covers 16 residues. With 0 bases clipped from V and 1 base from J, the junction kept 3 bases outside the gene matches. The CDR3 loop reads CASSQEGAGGTDTQYF. CDR3 DNA: TGCGCCAGCAGCCAAGAAGGAGCGGGGGGCACAGATACGCAGTATTTT.

This chain joins TRBV14 and TRBJ2-1; D uncertain. Trimming removed 4 bases from V and 7 bases from J, with 20 bases in between. The CDR3 length is 16 residues. Germline values: CDR1 SGHDN, CDR2 FVKESK. Here the CDR3 reads CASSLGRGPPSNEQFF. The CDR3 coding sequence is TGTGCCAGCAGCCTCGGTAGAGGCCCCCCCTCTAATGAGCAGTTCTTC.

This clonotype was seen many times. The rearrangement links TRBV21-1 to TRBJ1-4. TRBV21-1 is a pseudogene. This CDR3 has 15 amino acids. The CDR3 coding sequence is TGTGCCAGCAGTCTAAGTGGGGTCTGGAATGAAAAACTGTTTTTT. As protein: CASSLSGVWNEKLFF.

This clonotype was observed at least ten times. This chain uses TRBV29-1 with TRBJ1-1, with D possibly TRBD1 on 5 matching bases. The CDR3 has 12 amino acids. Germline CDR1 SQVTM, CDR2 ANQGSEA. V was trimmed by 6 bases and J by 7 bases, leaving 15 bases between them. The CDR3 loop reads CSVKVARGEAFF. CDR3 coding DNA: TGCAGCGTAAAGGTGGCAAGGGGTGAAGCTTTCTTT.

This clonotype was found many times. This rearrangement joins TRBV5-1 to TRBJ2-3; D uncertain. Trimming left V 0 bases short and J 5 bases short, with 7 bases between. Germline V lookup: CDR1 SGHRS, CDR2 YFSETQ. The CDR3 contains 13 residues. CDR3 sequence (DNA): TGCGCCAGCAGCTTGGGTTCCGAAGATACGCAGTATTTT. It encodes CASSLGSEDTQYF. The full variable domain, completed using reference TRBV5-1 and TRBJ2-3, is KAGVTQTPRYLIKTRGQQVTLSCSPISGHRSVSWYQQTPGQGLQFLFEYFSETQRNKGNFPGRFSGRQFSNSRSEMNVSTLELGDSALYLCASSLGSEDTQYFGPGTRLTVL.

At least ten counts were recorded for this clonotype. The chain carries TRBV7-2 and TRBJ2-3; no reliable D call. CDR3 size: 16 residues. Germline V gives CDR1 SGHTA, CDR2 FQGNSA. V lost 5 bases to trimming and J lost 0 bases, with 15 bases between them. The chain's CDR3 is CASSRKKHTSTDTQYF. CDR3 DNA: TGTGCCAGCAGCCGAAAAAAACATACTAGCACAGATACGCAGTATTTT.

This clonotype was counted at least ten times. V usage is TRBV6-1 and J usage is TRBJ2-7, with TRBD1 matching 12 bases. Germline CDR1 is MNHNS and CDR2 is SASEGT. This CDR3 contains 16 residues. The junction had 7 bases not matched to a gene; V was cut back by 2 bases and J by 5 bases. DNA for the CDR3: TGTGCCAGCAGTGAAAATCTAGGGACAGGGGGCGACGAGCAGTACTTC. Amino acid sequence: CASSENLGTGGDEQYF.

This clonotype was seen many times. The chain employs TRBV29-1 and TRBJ2-7; D may be TRBD2 (5 bases). This CDR3 has 11 residues. The germline V gene encodes CDR1 SQVTM and CDR2 ANQGSEA. Trimming left V 4 bases short and J 3 bases short, with 7 bases between. This CDR3 reads CSVVRDYEQYF. DNA of the CDR3: TGCAGCGTTGTGAGGGACTACGAGCAGTACTTC.

The rearrangement uses TRBV2 and TRBJ2-3, with 9 nucleotides matching TRBD2. The CDR3 loop spans 19 amino acids. Per germline, CDR1 SNHLY and CDR2 FYNNEI. With 5 bases clipped from V and 0 bases from J, the junction kept 15 bases outside the gene matches. In nucleotides, the CDR3 is TGTGCCAGCAGTTCGGGATGGGGATTAGCGGGAGATAGCACAGATACGCAGTATTTT. It yields the protein CASSSGWGLAGDSTDTQYF.

This clonotype appeared many times. This chain uses TRBV20-1 with TRBJ1-1; D unresolved. This CDR3 has 12 residues. Per germline, CDR1 DFQATT and CDR2 SNEGSKA (reference sequence). The V gene lost 3 bases and the J gene lost 1 base, with 6 bases spanning the gap. The CDR3 region is CSARSGNTEAFF. The DNA for the CDR3 is TGCAGTGCTAGGTCAGGGAACACTGAAGCTTTCTTT.

This clonotype occurred many times. The rearrangement links TRBV25-1 to TRBJ2-1; 7 bases are shared with TRBD1. Germline lookup yields CDR1 MGHDK and CDR2 SYGVNS. Trimming took 4 bases from V and 5 from J; bases not matched to a gene: 8. This CDR3 spans 15 amino acids. This chain's CDR3 is CASSAPGQINNEQFF. As DNA, the CDR3 is TGTGCCAGCAGTGCCCCGGGACAGATAAACAATGAGCAGTTCTTC.

This clonotype was counted ten times or more. The chain links TRBV4-1 to TRBJ2-1; TRBD2 agrees at 10 bases. J gave up 5 bases and V 4 bases, and 8 bases lay outside the gene matches. Germline V gives CDR1 MGHRA, CDR2 YSYEKL. The CDR3 totals 16 residues. CDR3 in DNA: TGCGCCAGCAGCCTTCCAGCGGGGGGGCGCAACAATGAGCAGTTCTTC. This codes for CASSLPAGGRNNEQFF.

This clonotype was counted at least ten times. The CDR3 sequence: CASSPGLADKSIEQFF. Here the CDR3 DNA reads TGTGCCAGCAGCCCGGGACTAGCGGATAAATCCATTGAGCAGTTCTTC. The chain joins TRBV7-9 to TRBJ2-1; 11 bases line up with TRBD2. This CDR3 spans 16 amino acids. Germline V lookup: CDR1 SEHNR, CDR2 FQNEAQ (reference sequence). With 5 bases clipped from V and 9 bases from J, the junction kept 12 bases outside the gene matches.

This clonotype turned up a few times. This sequence joins TRBV30 and TRBJ1-5, with D uncertain. Germline assignment: CDR1 GTSNPN and CDR2 SVGIG (reference sequence). This CDR3 has 15 amino acids. The V end lost 0 bases, the J end lost 2 bases, and 11 bases lay between the germline ends. The CDR3 DNA reads as TGTGCCTGGAGTGTAGACCCTCAGGGCAATCAGCCCCAGCATTTT. Amino acids: CAWSVDPQGNQPQHF.

The gene calls are TRBV7-2 and TRBJ2-7; D gene unclear. Germline V gene sequence: CDR1 SGHTA, CDR2 FQGNSA. This CDR3 is built from 15 residues. Trimming pared 5 bases from V and 1 base from J, leaving 15 bases between. The CDR3 is CASSPSGPFSYEQYF. DNA of the CDR3: TGTGCCAGCAGCCCTAGTGGGCCCTTTTCCTACGAGCAGTACTTC.